This entry is about one T cell receptor (beta chain). The source of the sample is a study of shared clonotypes between healthy human individuals. At a deep level, the assay was run. The data were produced by immunoSEQ multiplex PCR, yet TCRdb's version contains in-frame clones alone and is incomplete. The sample has 2 million to 2.5 million clones, just under 95% seen once. V lost 3 bases to trimming and J lost 2 bases; unmatched junction nucleotides: 8. This CDR3 has 16 amino acids. Germline-derived CDR1 and CDR2 are SGHRS and YFSETQ. The chain recombines TRBV5-1 with TRBJ2-3; 8 nucleotides align to TRBD2. Sequencing was carried out using naive CD4+ T cells from PBMCs. The subset here: CD45RA+ positively selected. The receptor was derived from a man younger than 30 in good health. Some clones in this sample may be carry-over from other donors' samples. Written as DNA, the CDR3 is TGCGCCAGCAGCTCGGCCGGGAGGGACCACACAGATACGCAGTATTTT. Translation gives CASSSAGRDHTDTQYF. The full variable domain, its missing parts supplied by reference TRBV5-1 and TRBJ2-3, is KAGVTQTPRYLIKTRGQQVTLSCSPISGHRSVSWYQQTPGQGLQFLFEYFSETQRNKGNFPGRFSGRQFSNSRSEMNVSTLELGDSALYLCASSSAGRDHTDTQYFGPGTRLTVL.